This TCR beta chain was sequenced during a study of blood T cell repertoires in COVID-19. Using immunoSEQ multiplex PCR, the repertoire was profiled, and TCRdb retains in-frame clones only, with some absent. This table holds 110,000 or so clones, around four fifths found once. The CDR3 extends over 13 amino acids. V shed 2 bases and J shed 9 bases, with 12 bases lying between them. Germline loops: CDR1 SGHRS, CDR2 YFSETQ. The receptor was derived from a woman aged 40 to 50 with acute or convalescent COVID-19. This chain uses TRBV5-1 with TRBJ2-1, with D possibly being TRBD2 (6 bases). The sequenced sample was peripheral blood. The CDR3 DNA sequence: TGCGCCAGCAGCTTAGGGGACTCACTTGAGCAGTTCTTC. Translating gives CASSLGDSLEQFF.